These 3 T cell receptor beta chains were all obtained from the same sample, sequenced in a study of Graves' ophthalmopathy and Graves' hyperthyroidism. RNA transcripts yielded amplified TCR beta CDR3 regions. An opening RT-PCR round employed HTBI primers and preceded a second-round multiplex PCR. TCRdb re-analysed the multiplex PCR reads in MiXCR, keeping a single row per CDR3 protein. The profile shows 1 million to 1.3 million distinct CDR3 sequences, around a third of them singletons. Sequencing was performed on peripheral blood or thyroid tissue (not recorded which). The receptors were gathered from an adult man with Graves' hyperthyroidism.

The genes are TRBV12-3 or TRBV12-4 and TRBJ2-5; 9 bases align to TRBD1. The CDR3 spans 16 residues. V dropped 3 bases and J dropped 7; count of bases not matched to a gene: 12. This chain's CDR3 is CASSLTGGTEVGTQYF. CDR3 coding DNA: TGTGCCAGCAGTTTGACAGGGGGAACTGAAGTTGGGACCCAGTACTTC.

In regard to this clonotype: Given a much more abundant clone one base away, this may be a read error. The V call is TRBV12-3 or TRBV12-4, the J call TRBJ1-4; unclear D gene. CDR3 length: 13 residues. DNA of the CDR3: TGTGCCAGCAGTTGGCCACATAATGAAAAACTGGTTTTT. It specifies CASSWPHNEKLVF.

This chain connects TRBV9 to TRBJ1-3; the match to TRBD1 covers 8 bases. The CDR3 extends over 17 amino acids. V was clipped by 0 bases and J by 4 bases; unmatched bases: 9. Germline V gives CDR1 SGDLS, CDR2 YYNGEE. As DNA, the CDR3 is TGTGCCAGCAGCGTAGGGATGGACAGGGTCTCAGGAAACACCATATATTTT. Residues: CASSVGMDRVSGNTIYF.